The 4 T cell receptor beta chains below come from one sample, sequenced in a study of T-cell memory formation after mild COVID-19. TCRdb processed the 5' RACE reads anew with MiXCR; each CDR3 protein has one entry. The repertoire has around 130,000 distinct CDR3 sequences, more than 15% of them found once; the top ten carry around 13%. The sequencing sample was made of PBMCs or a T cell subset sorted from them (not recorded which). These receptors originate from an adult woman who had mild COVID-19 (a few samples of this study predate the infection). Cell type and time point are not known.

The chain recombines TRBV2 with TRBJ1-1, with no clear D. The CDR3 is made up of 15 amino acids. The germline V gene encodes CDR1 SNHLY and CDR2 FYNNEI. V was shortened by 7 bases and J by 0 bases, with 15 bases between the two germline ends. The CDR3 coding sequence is TGTGCCAGCACTCACCCCGACATATTGAACACTGAAGCTTTCTTT. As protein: CASTHPDILNTEAFF.

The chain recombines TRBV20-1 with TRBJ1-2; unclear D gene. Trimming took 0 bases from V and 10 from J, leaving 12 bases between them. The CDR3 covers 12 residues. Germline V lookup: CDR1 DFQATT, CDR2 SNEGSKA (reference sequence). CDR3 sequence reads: CSARELVQDYTF. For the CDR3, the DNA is TGCAGTGCTAGAGAATTGGTCCAGGACTACACCTTC.

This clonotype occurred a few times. CDR3 in DNA: TGTGCCAGCAGTTTACCGCCCCTTTACGGCTACACCTTC. Translation: CASSLPPLYGYTF. This chain joins TRBV12-3 or TRBV12-4 and TRBJ1-2; D is undetermined. Trimming pared 2 bases from V and 8 bases from J, leaving 12 bases between. CDR3 size: 13 residues.

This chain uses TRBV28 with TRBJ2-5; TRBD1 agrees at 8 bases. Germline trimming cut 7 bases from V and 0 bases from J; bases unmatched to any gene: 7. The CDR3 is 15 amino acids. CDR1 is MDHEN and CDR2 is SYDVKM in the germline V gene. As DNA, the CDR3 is TGTGCCAGCAAAAATCGGGACAGGTACCAAGAGACCCAGTACTTC. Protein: CASKNRDRYQETQYF. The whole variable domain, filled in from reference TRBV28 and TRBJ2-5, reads DVKVTQSSRYLVKRTGEKVFLECVQDMDHENMFWYRQDPGLGLRLIYFSYDVKMKEKGDIPEGYSVSREKKERFSLILESASTNQTSMYLCASKNRDRYQETQYFGPGTRLLVL.